The 17 T cell receptor beta chains presented below share a single source sample, sequenced in a study of shared clonotypes between healthy human individuals. Measured with immunoSEQ multiplex PCR; TCRdb has only the in-frame clones, and not every one. Of around 1,000,000 clones listed, 70% to 85% are singletons. The specimen sequenced was memory CD4+ T cells from PBMCs. Subset in this sample: CD45RA-negative fraction. The receptors here all came from a man between 18 and 35 years old in good health. Some clones in this sample may be carry-over from other donors' samples.

In this sample, this clone turned up once. V is TRBV5-8 and J is TRBJ1-2; 8 bases are a match to TRBD1. Trimming took 4 bases from V and 4 from J; bases not matched to a gene: 9. CDR1 and CDR2 from the germline V gene are SGHTS and YDEGEE. The CDR3 totals 15 residues. The CDR3: CASSRQQGGGYGYTF. CDR3 in DNA: TGTGCCAGCAGCCGCCAACAGGGGGGCGGCTATGGCTACACCTTC.

The chain carries TRBV18 and TRBJ2-7, with D tentatively TRBD1 or TRBD2 (5 bases each). CDR1 is KGHSH, CDR2 LQKENI, per germline. This CDR3 is built from 15 residues. V was trimmed by 2 bases and J by 6 bases, leaving 17 bases between them. The DNA for the CDR3 is TGTGCCAGCTCACCAGTGGGACCGCCGTACTCCGAGCAGTACTTC. It encodes CASSPVGPPYSEQYF.

In its sample, this clone was seen many times. V usage is TRBV29-1 and J usage is TRBJ1-1, with 7 bases identical to TRBD1. The CDR3 sequence is 14 residues long. From germline, CDR1 is SQVTM and CDR2 ANQGSEA. J was trimmed by 3 bases and V by 1 base; bases with no gene match: 5. The CDR3 spells CSVEGQGRYTEAFF. CDR3 DNA sequence: TGCAGCGTTGAAGGACAGGGCAGGTACACTGAAGCTTTCTTT. Together with reference TRBV29-1 and TRBJ1-1, the CDR3 gives the full variable domain: SAVISQKPSRDICQRGTSLTIQCQVDSQVTMMFWYRQQPGQSLTLIATANQGSEATYESGFVIDKFPISRPNLTFSTLTVSNMSPEDSSIYLCSVEGQGRYTEAFFGQGTRLTVV.

This rearrangement joins TRBV5-1 to TRBJ2-5; TRBD1 might be the D (5 bases). The CDR3 runs to 14 residues. V lost 1 base, J lost 1 base, and 8 bases lay in between. CDR1 and CDR2 (germline): SGHRS, YFSETQ. CDR3 nucleotides: TGCGCCAGCAGCTTGTTCCAGGGCCAAGAGACCCAGTACTTC. It specifies CASSLFQGQETQYF.

The rearrangement uses TRBV7-8 and TRBJ2-7, with 8 bases matching TRBD1. The length of the CDR3 is 15 residues. Unmatched junction bases numbered 7, after V lost 5 bases and J lost 1 base. The germline gives CDR1 SGHVS, CDR2 FQNEAQ. DNA for the CDR3: TGTGCCAGCAGCGTTAATACAGGGGGATCCTACGAGCAGTACTTC. Translation: CASSVNTGGSYEQYF.

The chain joins TRBV10-3 to TRBJ2-3, with 7 positions matching TRBD1. There are 15 residues in the CDR3. The germline V gene has CDR1 ENHRY and CDR2 SYGVKD. V shed 5 bases, J shed 0 bases, and the junction held 5 bases outside the gene matches. Here the CDR3 reads CAISYRDRSTDTQYF. DNA for the CDR3: TGTGCCATCAGTTACCGGGACAGAAGCACAGATACGCAGTATTTT.

The chain carries TRBV7-2 and TRBJ2-1; maybe TRBD2 (7 bases). The CDR3 consists of 16 residues. V was clipped by 5 bases and J by 9 bases, with 23 bases between them. Per germline, CDR1 SGHTA and CDR2 FQGNSA. DNA for the CDR3: TGTGCCAGCAGCCTGATTAGGCAGGGGACTAAGTTTGAGCAGTTCTTC. As protein: CASSLIRQGTKFEQFF.

This clone was seen only once. CDR3 sequence: CSALRREQFF. In DNA form, the CDR3 reads TGCAGTGCCCTCAGGCGCGAGCAGTTCTTC. The rearrangement joins TRBV20-1 to TRBJ2-1; no definite D call. Per germline, CDR1 DFQATT and CDR2 SNEGSKA (reference sequence). V dropped 6 bases and J dropped 10 bases, with 10 bases sitting between them. The CDR3 has 10 amino acids.

The chain couples TRBV20-1 to TRBJ2-7; D remains unclear. The CDR3 covers 11 residues. Germline V lookup: CDR1 DFQATT, CDR2 SNEGSKA (reference sequence). Trimming shortened V by 0 bases and J by 6 bases, and 6 bases separated the two germline ends. The CDR3 protein is CSARDSTEQYF. For the CDR3, the DNA is TGCAGTGCTAGAGATTCCACCGAGCAGTACTTC.

V is TRBV5-1 and J is TRBJ1-3; D gene uncertain. Germline V gene sequence: CDR1 SGHRS, CDR2 YFSETQ. V lost 0 bases and J 7 bases, leaving 23 bases between the germline ends. The CDR3 consists of 18 residues. The CDR3, as DNA: TGCGCCAGCAGCTTGGAAGCGAATGCGGGCCCTGGGGAGAACACCATATATTTT. Protein sequence: CASSLEANAGPGENTIYF.

About this clone itself: With a much larger clone just one base away, this may be a read error. This chain links TRBV7-8 with TRBJ2-7; 12 nucleotides agree with TRBD1. Germline V lookup: CDR1 SGHVS, CDR2 FQNEAQ. V was clipped by 5 bases and J by 6 bases; unmatched bases: 5. The CDR3 is 14 amino acids. The chain's CDR3 is CASSRGQGAGEQYF. The DNA for the CDR3 is TGTGCCAGCAGCCGGGGACAGGGGGCAGGCGAGCAGTACTTC.

On this clone: The sample contains more than one DNA sequence encoding this CDR3. This chain links TRBV5-1 with TRBJ2-5; a possible D gene is TRBD2 (6 bases). Germline assignment: CDR1 SGHRS and CDR2 YFSETQ. V lost 3 bases and J lost 4, with 10 bases in between. This CDR3 has 13 amino acids. The CDR3 nucleotides are TGCGCCAGCAGCTCGCAGGGAGGAGAGACCCAGTACTTC. Translating it yields CASSSQGGETQYF.

In this sample, this clone turned up once. The chain links TRBV7-9 to TRBJ2-3; no reliable D call. With 7 bases removed from V and 0 bases from J, the gap between germline ends came to 11 bases. The CDR3 runs 14 residues. Per germline, CDR1 SEHNR and CDR2 FQNEAQ (reference sequence). In nucleotides, the CDR3 is TGTGCCAGCACCAAAGTGGAGAGCACAGATACGCAGTATTTT. Its translation is CASTKVESTDTQYF.

In its sample, this clone was seen many times. Other DNA sequences in the same sample also yield this CDR3. This chain uses TRBV11-2 with TRBJ2-1; no definite D call. The length of the CDR3 is 13 residues. The germline V gene encodes CDR1 SGHAT and CDR2 FQNNGV. Trimming removed 2 bases at V and 4 bases at J, with 6 bases between. The CDR3, as DNA: TGTGCCAGCAGCTTAACCGGGTACAATGAGCAGTTCTTC. As protein: CASSLTGYNEQFF. The full variable domain, its missing parts supplied by reference TRBV11-2 and TRBJ2-1, is EAGVAQSPRYKIIEKRQSVAFWCNPISGHATLYWYQQILGQGPKLLIQFQNNGVVDDSQLPKDRFSAERLKGVDSTLKIQPAKLEDSAVYLCASSLTGYNEQFFGPGTRLTVL.

The chain couples TRBV25-1 to TRBJ2-7; D call uncertain. V lost 6 bases to trimming and J lost 0 bases, with 9 bases between them. The CDR3 loop spans 13 amino acids. The germline V gene has CDR1 MGHDK and CDR2 SYGVNS. CDR3 in DNA: TGTGCCAGCAGGAGAGACAACTCCTACGAGCAGTACTTC. Its translation is CASRRDNSYEQYF.

The chain links TRBV28 to TRBJ1-2; D is uncertain. Deletions cut 1 base from V and 6 bases from J, with 15 bases between. Per the germline V gene, CDR1 is MDHEN and CDR2 is SYDVKM. This CDR3 is built from 15 residues. CDR3 loop: CASSLSFVPTHGYTF. Here the CDR3 DNA reads TGTGCCAGCAGTTTATCATTTGTTCCGACCCATGGCTACACCTTC.

The chain is built from TRBV28 and TRBJ1-2; 8 bases line up with TRBD1. Germline V gene lookup returns CDR1 MDHEN and CDR2 SYDVKM. CDR3 size: 16 residues. Trimming cost V 1 base and J 4 bases; bases outside gene matches: 8. In nucleotides, the CDR3 is TGTGCCAGCAGTTTATCGCCGAGGACAGGGACCTATGGCTACACCTTC. Protein sequence: CASSLSPRTGTYGYTF.